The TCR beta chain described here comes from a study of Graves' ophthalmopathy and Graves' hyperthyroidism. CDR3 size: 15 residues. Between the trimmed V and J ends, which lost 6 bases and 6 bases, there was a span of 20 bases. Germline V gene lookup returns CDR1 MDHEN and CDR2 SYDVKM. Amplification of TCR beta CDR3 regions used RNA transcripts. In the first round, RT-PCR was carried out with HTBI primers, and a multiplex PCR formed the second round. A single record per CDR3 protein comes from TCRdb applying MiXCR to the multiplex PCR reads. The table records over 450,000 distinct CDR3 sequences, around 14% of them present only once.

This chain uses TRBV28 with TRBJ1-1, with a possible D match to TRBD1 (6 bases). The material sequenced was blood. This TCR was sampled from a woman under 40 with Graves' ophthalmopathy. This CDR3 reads CASSLAEGGSPEAFF. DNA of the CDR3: TGTGCCAGCAGCCTAGCCGAAGGGGGAAGCCCTGAAGCTTTCTTT.